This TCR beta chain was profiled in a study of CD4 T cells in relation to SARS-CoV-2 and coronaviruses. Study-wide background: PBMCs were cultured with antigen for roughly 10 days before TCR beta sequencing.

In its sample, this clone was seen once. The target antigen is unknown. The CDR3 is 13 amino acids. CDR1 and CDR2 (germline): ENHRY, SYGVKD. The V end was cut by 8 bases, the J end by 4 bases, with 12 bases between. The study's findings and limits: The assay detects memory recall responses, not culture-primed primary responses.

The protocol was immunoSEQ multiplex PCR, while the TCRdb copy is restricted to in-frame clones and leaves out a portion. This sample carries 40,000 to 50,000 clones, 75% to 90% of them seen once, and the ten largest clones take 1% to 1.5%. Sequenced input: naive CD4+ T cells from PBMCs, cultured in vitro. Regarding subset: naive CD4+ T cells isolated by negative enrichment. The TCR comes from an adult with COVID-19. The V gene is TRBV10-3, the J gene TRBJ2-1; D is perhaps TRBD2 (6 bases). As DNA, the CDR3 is TGTGCCATCGGGACTCCTAAATACAATGAGCAGTTCTTC. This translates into CAIGTPKYNEQFF.